This entry lists 32 T cell receptor beta chains sequenced from one sample in a study of shared T cell receptors in the human thymus. Clones were sequenced by immunoSEQ multiplex PCR, and TCRdb holds only the in-frame ones, with some missing. Of hundreds of thousands of clones listed, over 90% are singletons. Source material: thymocytes. The receptor set was obtained from a human donor.

The genes are TRBV5-6 and TRBJ2-5; D ambiguous. The J call may be in error: the DNA end matches TRBJ2-7 better. The CDR3 is 14 residues long. The germline V gene has CDR1 SGHDT and CDR2 YYEEEE. The CDR3 loop reads CASSLGGGTYEQYF. The CDR3 DNA is TGTGCCAGCAGCTTGGGTGGTGGCACCTACGAGCAGTACTTC.

This clone has a handful of counts. This chain uses TRBV27 with TRBJ1-1, with unresolved D. The V end lost 7 bases, the J end lost 1 base, and 13 bases lay between the germline ends. The CDR3 contains 14 residues. Germline V gene data show CDR1 as MNHEY and CDR2 as SMNVEV (reference sequence). CDR3 sequence reads: CASMCIQSNTEAFF. The CDR3 bases are TGTGCCAGCATGTGCATTCAGTCGAACACTGAAGCTTTCTTT.

The chain couples TRBV6-5 to TRBJ1-2; 7 bases fit TRBD1. Germline V gene data show CDR1 as MNHEY and CDR2 as SVGAGI. The CDR3 length is 14 residues. After removal of 5 bases from V and 3 bases from J, the junction contained 6 bases not matched to a gene. CDR3 sequence: CASSLGTEYYGYTF. The CDR3 coding sequence is TGTGCCAGCAGTCTCGGGACAGAGTACTATGGCTACACCTTC.

V is TRBV27 and J is TRBJ2-1; TRBD1 is a possible D gene (5 bases). CDR1 MNHEY and CDR2 SMNVEV come from the germline V gene (reference sequence). Trimming removed 7 bases at V and 6 bases at J, with 13 bases between. The CDR3 has 13 amino acids. CDR3 sequence: CASKGPAFNEQFF. In nucleotides, the CDR3 is TGTGCCAGCAAGGGGCCTGCATTCAATGAGCAGTTCTTC.

V and J are TRBV7-6 and TRBJ2-2; TRBD2 matches 7 bases. V lost 2 bases, J lost 4 bases, and 10 bases stayed unmatched. Germline-derived CDR1 and CDR2 are SGHVS and FNYEAQ. This CDR3 spans 17 amino acids. As DNA, the CDR3 is TGTGCCAGCAGCTTACATGAGGGGAGGGCCTCCACCGGGGAGCTGTTTTTT. Protein product: CASSLHEGRASTGELFF.

This rearrangement joins TRBV6-5 to TRBJ2-1; 15 bases fit TRBD2. After removal of 4 bases from V and 7 bases from J, the junction contained 5 bases not matched to a gene. The CDR3 loop spans 16 amino acids. Germline CDR1 MNHEY, CDR2 SVGAGI. Written as DNA, the CDR3 is TGTGCCAGCAGTTCCGCCGGGACTAGCGGGAGGAATGAGCAGTTCTTC. It yields the protein CASSSAGTSGRNEQFF.

The CDR3 sequence is CASSYGSIIGKLFF. The CDR3 DNA is TGTGCCAGCAGTTACGGGTCTATAATCGGAAAACTGTTTTTT. This sequence joins TRBV28 and TRBJ1-4; D uncertain. Trimming took off 4 bases at V and 10 bases at J, with 16 bases between the two ends. There are 14 residues in the CDR3. CDR1 and CDR2 (germline): MDHEN, SYDVKM. Using reference TRBV28 and TRBJ1-4 for the parts outside the CDR3, the full variable domain is DVKVTQSSRYLVKRTGEKVFLECVQDMDHENMFWYRQDPGLGLRLIYFSYDVKMKEKGDIPEGYSVSREKKERFSLILESASTNQTSMYLCASSYGSIIGKLFFGSGTQLSVL.

The chain links TRBV28 to TRBJ2-3; the D gene is possibly TRBD2 (6 bases). This CDR3 is built from 16 residues. Trimming removed 6 bases at V and 0 bases at J, with 16 bases between. Germline V gene sequence: CDR1 MDHEN, CDR2 SYDVKM. CDR3: CASRGTAGLSTDTQYF. The DNA for the CDR3 is TGTGCCAGCAGGGGAACCGCGGGACTTAGCACAGATACGCAGTATTTT. Based on the CDR3 plus reference TRBV28 and TRBJ2-3, the full variable domain is DVKVTQSSRYLVKRTGEKVFLECVQDMDHENMFWYRQDPGLGLRLIYFSYDVKMKEKGDIPEGYSVSREKKERFSLILESASTNQTSMYLCASRGTAGLSTDTQYFGPGTRLTVL.

V usage is TRBV5-4 and J usage is TRBJ2-3; D is possibly TRBD2 (6 bases). CDR3 length: 16 amino acids. The V end was cut by 4 bases, the J end by 2 bases, with 17 bases between. CDR1 is SGHNT and CDR2 is YYREEE in the germline V gene (reference sequence). The CDR3 loop is CASSTSRDSLTDTQYF. The CDR3 coding sequence is TGTGCCAGCAGCACAAGCCGGGACTCACTCACAGATACGCAGTATTTT.

This rearrangement joins TRBV14 to TRBJ2-3, with D tentatively TRBD2 (6 bases). Germline CDR1 reads SGHDN; CDR2 reads FVKESK. The germline V and J ends were trimmed by 3 bases and 4 bases, with 23 bases remaining between them. The CDR3 is made up of 18 amino acids. The chain's CDR3 is CASSQSGRRYTGADTQYF. CDR3 nucleotide sequence: TGTGCCAGCAGCCAGTCAGGGAGGAGGTACACTGGGGCAGATACGCAGTATTTT.

The chain employs TRBV5-1 and TRBJ2-5; D is ambiguous. Gene TRBJ2-7 matches the end of the DNA better, so the J call may be wrong. The germline CDR1 and CDR2 sequences are SGHRS and YFSETQ. The CDR3 extends over 13 amino acids. For the CDR3, the DNA is TGCGCCAGCAGCTTCGGCGGCTTAAACGAGCAGTACTTC. Translation gives CASSFGGLNEQYF.

V usage is TRBV28 and J usage is TRBJ2-7; D may be TRBD2 (7 bases). V dropped 2 bases and J dropped 7 bases, with 21 bases sitting between them. CDR1 is MDHEN and CDR2 is SYDVKM in the germline V gene. The CDR3 spans 16 residues. CDR3 coding DNA: TGTGCCAGCAGTTTAAAGGGGGGAGGGAGTCACGGTGAGCAGTACTTC. It yields the protein CASSLKGGGSHGEQYF.

The rearrangement joins TRBV28 to TRBJ2-7; TRBD2 matches 11 bases. Per the germline V gene, CDR1 is MDHEN and CDR2 is SYDVKM. This CDR3 contains 16 residues. Trimming at V came to 5 bases and at J to 1 base, leaving 7 bases not matched to a gene. The CDR3 DNA reads TGTGCCAGCAGTCCGACTCTAGCGGGAGGTTCCTACGAGCAGTACTTC. Translation: CASSPTLAGGSYEQYF.

The V and J genes are TRBV5-8 and TRBJ2-5; the match to TRBD1 covers 12 bases. Germline loops: CDR1 SGHTS, CDR2 YDEGEE. V gave up 5 bases and J gave up 14 bases; unmatched junction bases: 4. This CDR3 contains 11 residues. The CDR3 bases are TGTGCCAGCAGACCCGGGACAGGGGGCTACTTC. Amino acid sequence: CASRPGTGGYF.

This clone is a singleton in its sample. CDR3 sequence (DNA): TGTGCCAGCAGTCAGAGGGGAGCTAATGAAAAACTGTTTTTT. Its protein product is CASSQRGANEKLFF. The rearrangement uses TRBV28 and TRBJ1-4; D is perhaps TRBD1 (5 bases). V lost 5 bases and J 3 bases, leaving 10 bases between the germline ends. The CDR3 is made up of 14 amino acids. The germline V gene has CDR1 MDHEN and CDR2 SYDVKM.

In DNA, the CDR3 is TGTGCCAGCAGCTTGCCAACTAGCGGGAGAATGGTAAACATTCAGTACTTC. Residues: CASSLPTSGRMVNIQYF. J is TRBJ2-4 and V is TRBV5-5, with 11 bases that match TRBD2. J lost 6 bases, V lost 1 base, and 9 bases had no gene match. Per germline, CDR1 SGHKS and CDR2 YYEKEE (reference sequence). The CDR3 length is 17 residues.

This clone was counted a single time. V usage is TRBV11-3 and J usage is TRBJ1-4; D not certain. Germline V gene data show CDR1 as SGHNT and CDR2 as YENEEA. Trimming cost V 6 bases and J 4 bases, with 9 bases left between them. The CDR3 runs to 13 residues. The chain's CDR3 is CASSRGGNEKLFF. CDR3 DNA: TGTGCCAGCAGTCGAGGAGGTAATGAAAAACTGTTTTTT.

The rearrangement uses TRBV5-4 and TRBJ2-7; weak D call: TRBD1 (6 bases). V was pared by 4 bases and J by 2 bases, with 16 bases between. Germline assignment: CDR1 SGHNT and CDR2 YYREEE (reference sequence). CDR3 length: 15 residues. The DNA of the CDR3 is TGTGCCAGCAGCCCGCCGAACAGGGCCCCCTACGAGCAGTACTTC. Translating it yields CASSPPNRAPYEQYF.

This clone appeared once. One junction end does not reproduce the germline sequence, and a read error may be involved. The rearrangement links TRBV6-8 to TRBJ1-5, with D possibly TRBD1 on 6 matching bases. The germline CDR1 and CDR2 sequences are MNHGY and SAAAGT. CDR3 length equals 14 residues. CDR3 residues: CASWGTNPLQAQHF. The DNA of the CDR3 is TGTGCCAGCTGGGGGACAAACCCGCTTCAGGCCCAGCATTTT.

The CDR3 loop reads CASSFRGQSGRATNTDTQYF. In nucleotides, the CDR3 is TGCGCCAGCAGCTTCAGGGGCCAAAGCGGGAGGGCCACAAATACAGATACGCAGTATTTT. The chain joins TRBV5-1 to TRBJ2-3; 10 bases align to TRBD2. Trimming took 2 bases from V and 3 from J; bases not matched to a gene: 18. Per germline, CDR1 SGHRS and CDR2 YFSETQ. The CDR3 is made up of 20 amino acids.

The chain is built from TRBV28 and TRBJ2-7; 7 bases line up with TRBD2. This CDR3 is built from 17 residues. Germline values: CDR1 MDHEN, CDR2 SYDVKM. V lost 4 bases, J lost 0 bases, and 12 bases stayed unmatched. CDR3 protein: CASSYTPAGGYSYEQYF. CDR3 bases: TGTGCCAGCAGTTATACACCTGCCGGGGGGTACTCCTACGAGCAGTACTTC.

The chain has TRBV11-2 and TRBJ2-7; TRBD1 matches 7 bases. CDR3 length: 16 residues. From germline, CDR1 is SGHAT and CDR2 FQNNGV. V was clipped by 5 bases and J by 2 bases; unmatched bases: 12. Here the CDR3 reads CASSANGTAHPYEQYF. DNA for the CDR3: TGTGCCAGCAGCGCCAACGGGACAGCCCACCCCTACGAGCAGTACTTC.

V usage is TRBV7-2 and J usage is TRBJ2-7; 14 bases are a match to TRBD2. This CDR3 has 15 residues. Germline trimming cut 6 bases from V and 0 bases from J; bases unmatched to any gene: 1. Per the germline V gene, CDR1 is SGHTA and CDR2 is FQGNSA. The CDR3 spells CASRGTSGSSYEQYF. The CDR3 nucleotides are TGTGCCAGCAGGGGGACTAGCGGGAGCTCCTACGAGCAGTACTTC.

The chain is built from TRBV7-6 and TRBJ2-1; 11 bases map to TRBD2. The trim removed 4 bases at V and 10 bases at J, leaving 6 bases unmatched. This CDR3 region has 14 residues. Germline values: CDR1 SGHVS, CDR2 FNYEAQ. The CDR3 DNA reads as TGTGCCAGCAGCTCACCGGGACTAGCGGCCGAGCAGTTCTTC. Translating gives CASSSPGLAAEQFF.

The chain joins TRBV29-1 to TRBJ2-1; D is unresolved. The CDR3 consists of 15 residues. Germline loops: CDR1 SQVTM, CDR2 ANQGSEA. The V end was cut by 6 bases, the J end by 3 bases, with 18 bases between. The CDR3 reads CSVPGPLGYYNEQFF. CDR3 DNA: TGCAGCGTACCGGGCCCCCTGGGGTACTACAATGAGCAGTTCTTC.

The chain joins TRBV27 to TRBJ2-5, with D tentatively TRBD1 (6 bases). The germline gives CDR1 MNHEY, CDR2 SMNVEV (reference sequence). V gave up 4 bases and J gave up 7 bases, with 19 bases separating them. This CDR3 is 15 amino acids long. The CDR3 sequence is CASSSPGHHQGTQYF. In nucleotides, the CDR3 is TGTGCCAGCAGTTCCCCGGGACACCATCAGGGGACCCAGTACTTC.

This clone was seen a single time. The chain is built from TRBV4-3 and TRBJ1-5; D remains unclear. The V gene's germline CDR1 is LGHNA and CDR2 YSLEER. CDR3 length: 14 residues. The germline V and J ends were trimmed by 0 bases and 3 bases, with 6 bases remaining between them. The CDR3 loop reads CASSQDHINQPQHF. For the CDR3, the DNA is TGCGCCAGCAGCCAAGATCACATCAATCAGCCCCAGCATTTT.

J is TRBJ1-1 and V is TRBV6-5; no firm D call. CDR1 MNHEY and CDR2 SVGAGI come from the germline V gene. The V gene lost 0 bases and the J gene lost 4 bases, with 12 bases spanning the gap. The length of the CDR3 is 15 residues. CDR3 amino acids: CASSYSRTSGTEAFF. As DNA, the CDR3 is TGTGCCAGCAGTTACTCCCGGACGTCCGGCACTGAAGCTTTCTTT.

The V call is TRBV7-9, the J call TRBJ1-5, with 7 nucleotides matching TRBD1. Germline loops: CDR1 SEHNR, CDR2 FQNEAQ (reference sequence). The CDR3 has 15 residues. The ends lost 5 bases at V and 6 bases at J; junction bases unmatched: 10. CDR3 loop: CASSQNRGWGQPQHF. The DNA of the CDR3 is TGTGCCAGCAGCCAAAACAGGGGTTGGGGTCAGCCCCAGCATTTT.

The genes are TRBV28 and TRBJ2-3; 9 nucleotides align to TRBD1. Germline V gene data show CDR1 as MDHEN and CDR2 as SYDVKM. Unmatched junction bases numbered 7, after V lost 6 bases and J lost 3 bases. CDR3 size: 15 residues. CDR3 nucleotides: TGTGCCAGCAGCCCCGGGGGACAGGGAACAGATACGCAGTATTTT. This translates into CASSPGGQGTDTQYF.

In the case of this clone: Other DNA sequences within the sample encode an identical CDR3. The chain has TRBV27 and TRBJ2-7, with TRBD1 as a possible D gene (5 bases). V lost 3 bases, J lost 0 bases, and 6 bases lay in between. CDR3 length equals 13 residues. Per germline, CDR1 MNHEY and CDR2 SMNVEV (reference sequence). The CDR3 nucleotides are TGTGCCAGCAGTTTCGACAGCTCCTACGAGCAGTACTTC. Protein: CASSFDSSYEQYF.

V gene TRBV30 combines with J gene TRBJ1-3; TRBD1 aligns across 7 bases. Germline V gives CDR1 GTSNPN, CDR2 SVGIG (reference sequence). The CDR3 is made up of 15 amino acids. Unmatched junction bases numbered 8, after V lost 4 bases and J lost 2 bases. The CDR3 is CAWTPTRGPGNTIYF. The CDR3 DNA reads as TGTGCCTGGACCCCCACAAGGGGGCCTGGAAACACCATATATTTT.